The T cell receptor (beta chain) under discussion was sequenced for a study of shared clonotypes between healthy human individuals. Per the original methods: Filtering was not the same, since immunoSEQ gave junction-only sequences without quality scores. The assay was immunoSEQ multiplex PCR, and TCRdb's table has in-frame clones only and misses some. For V, J and clone size, that table is used; D and trimming come from the DNA. Of about 510,000 clones in the sample, approximately 95% were seen once. The donors, all of them Caucasian adults, lived in Nashville, Tennessee. The V and J ends lost 0 bases and 0 bases respectively, with 13 bases between them. The CDR3 is made up of 16 amino acids. CDR1 is SGDLS and CDR2 is YYNGEE in the germline V gene. Concerning this clone itself: Its target is not known.

General observations from the study: Clonotypes not shared had lower generation probabilities than those common to all four donors. Incompleteness in sorted-subset sequencing, despite large depth, was shown by rarefaction.

This TCR was sampled from a woman in her 30s in good health. This chain links TRBV9 with TRBJ2-7, with D unclear. The specimen was naive CD4+ T cells sorted from blood. Documented subset: CD45RA+ positively selected. This CDR3 reads CASSVGSYSASYEQYF. The CDR3 coding sequence is TGTGCCAGCAGCGTAGGATCGTATTCGGCCTCCTACGAGCAGTACTTC.